The rows below give T cell receptor beta chains drawn from one sample of a study of T cell responses to AZD1222 COVID-19 vaccine. The assay was immunoSEQ multiplex PCR, and TCRdb's table has in-frame clones only and misses some. Among fewer than 110,000 clones listed, around 90% were seen once. The source was peripheral blood, collected on day 0 of AZD1222 vaccination. These receptors were obtained from an adult in good health. Both conserved end residues are part of each CDR3. The D gene is left open where the match is weak. Clone size is stated in some rows and not others, as once, few, many or a class when expanded.

cdr3_length j_call clone_size d_call v_call cdr3_aa cdr3_nt
11 TRBJ2-5 NA NA TRBV27 CASTPRETQYF TGTGCCAGCACCCCGCGCGAGACCCAGTACTTC
14 TRBJ2-1 NA NA TRBV24-1 CATSDTPGSYEQFF TGTGCCACCAGTGATACCCCCGGGAGCTATGAGCAGTTCTTC
14 TRBJ1-2 NA NA TRBV3-1/TRBV3-2 CASSPQGSYYGYTF TGTGCCAGCAGCCCCCAAGGCAGTTACTATGGCTACACCTTC
12 TRBJ2-7 NA TRBD1 TRBV7-3 CASSSGQVCTNF TGTGCCAGCAGCTCCGGACAGGTTTGTACGAACTTC
13 TRBJ2-5 few NA TRBV10-3 CAISDIEGETQYF TGTGCCATCAGTGATATTGAGGGAGAGACCCAGTACTTC
15 TRBJ2-1 once TRBD1 TRBV29-1 CSGQNGTGGSNEQFF TGCAGCGGCCAAAACGGGACAGGGGGTTCCAATGAGCAGTTCTTC
14 TRBJ1-1 NA TRBD1 TRBV7-3 CASSSPGGAPEAFF TGTGCCAGCAGTTCCCCAGGGGGCGCACCCGAAGCTTTCTTT
18 TRBJ2-4 NA TRBD2 TRBV28 CASSPTPSGSIAKNIQYF TGTGCCAGCAGTCCCACCCCTAGCGGGAGTATAGCCAAAAACATTCAGTACTTC
14 TRBJ2-1 NA NA TRBV10-3 CAISESGTIGEQFF TGTGCCATCAGTGAGTCGGGGACAATCGGTGAGCAGTTCTTC
12 TRBJ1-1 NA NA TRBV6-2/TRBV6-3 CASSRLNTEAFF TGTGCCAGCAGTCGACTAAACACTGAAGCTTTCTTT
15 TRBJ1-2 NA TRBD1 TRBV28 CASSLPGQGDYGYTF TGTGCCAGCAGTCTGCCGGGACAGGGTGACTATGGCTACACCTTC
15 TRBJ1-2 NA TRBD1 TRBV6-5 CASNKGQGARYGYTF TGTGCCAGCAACAAGGGACAGGGGGCTCGGTATGGCTACACCTTC
16 TRBJ1-3 NA NA TRBV18 CASSPNPPGAGNTIYF TGTGCCAGCTCACCAAATCCCCCAGGGGCTGGAAACACCATATATTTT
13 TRBJ1-2 NA NA TRBV19 CASTATDNYGYTF TGTGCCAGTACCGCGACAGATAACTATGGCTACACCTTC
16 TRBJ2-7 NA NA TRBV19 CASSTSSGWSSYEQYF TGTGCCAGTAGTACCTCCTCGGGATGGAGCTCCTACGAGCAGTACTTC
15 TRBJ1-2 NA TRBD1 TRBV6-4 CASSDPSTGTGGYTF TGTGCCAGCAGTGACCCTTCGACAGGGACGGGAGGCTACACCTTC
14 TRBJ2-2 NA TRBD2 TRBV27 CASSLSGGVGELFF TGTGCCAGCAGTTTATCTGGGGGGGTCGGGGAGCTGTTTTTT
16 TRBJ1-5 NA NA TRBV7-8 CASSLRGIALSQPQHF TGTGCCAGCAGCTTACGCGGGATAGCGCTCTCCCAGCCCCAGCATTTT
11 TRBJ1-1 NA NA TRBV20-1 CSASVVTEAFF TGCAGTGCATCGGTGGTGACTGAAGCTTTCTTT
11 TRBJ1-2 NA NA TRBV5-4 CASSLHQGQTF TGTGCCAGCAGCTTACACCAGGGACAAACCTTC
16 TRBJ1-5 NA TRBD1 TRBV27 CASSSSTGAINQPQHF TGTGCCAGCAGTTCATCGACAGGGGCTATTAATCAGCCCCAGCATTTT
15 TRBJ1-4 NA NA TRBV18 CASSPPGRINEKLFF TGTGCCAGCTCACCACCGGGACGGATTAATGAAAAACTGTTTTTT
15 TRBJ1-1 NA NA TRBV28 CASSLQPLLNTEAFF TGTGCCAGCAGTTTACAGCCCCTGTTGAACACTGAAGCTTTCTTT
15 TRBJ1-2 NA NA TRBV5-6 CASSLYARTNYGYTF TGTGCCAGCAGCTTGTATGCCAGGACTAACTATGGCTACACCTTC
14 TRBJ2-3 once NA TRBV24-1 CATSDPGLTDTQYF TGTGCCACCAGTGACCCCGGCCTTACAGATACGCAGTATTTT
13 TRBJ1-1 NA NA TRBV7-9 CASSQLQGGGAFF TGTGCCAGCAGCCAACTTCAGGGAGGGGGAGCTTTCTTT
15 TRBJ2-3 NA TRBD1 TRBV15 CATSWTGSGTDTQYF TGTGCCACCAGCTGGACAGGTTCGGGCACAGATACGCAGTATTTT
16 TRBJ2-5 once TRBD2 TRBV6-5 CASSLGPTSGKETQYF TGTGCCAGCAGTTTAGGCCCCACTAGCGGAAAAGAGACCCAGTACTTC
22 TRBJ1-5 NA TRBD1 TRBV24-1 CATSDFPGTGGFDDNSNQPQHF TGTGCCACCAGTGATTTTCCCGGGACAGGGGGCTTTGATGATAATAGCAATCAGCCCCAGCATTTT
13 TRBJ2-7 NA NA TRBV4-1 CASSRGQSYEQYF TGCGCCAGCAGCCGCGGACAGTCCTACGAGCAGTACTTC
12 TRBJ1-4 NA NA TRBV28 CASRLNREKLFF TGTGCCAGCCGTCTCAACAGGGAAAAACTGTTTTTT
13 TRBJ1-5 NA NA TRBV27 CASSTNRVAAQHF TGTGCCAGCAGTACGAACAGGGTCGCGGCCCAGCATTTT
17 TRBJ1-2 NA NA TRBV3-1/TRBV3-2 CASSDLGGGEEGYGYTF TGTGCCAGCAGCGACCTAGGTGGGGGCGAAGAGGGCTATGGCTACACCTTC
16 TRBJ2-7 NA TRBD2 TRBV15 CATSRRGLAGGYEQYF TGTGCCACCAGCAGACGAGGACTAGCGGGAGGCTACGAGCAGTACTTC
16 TRBJ2-3 NA TRBD1 TRBV16 CASSPTVGQIADTQYF TGTGCCAGCAGCCCCACGGTGGGACAGATCGCAGATACGCAGTATTTT
16 TRBJ1-6 NA TRBD1 TRBV3-1/TRBV3-2 CASSPNRGLSNSPLHF TGTGCCAGCAGCCCGAACAGGGGTCTATCGAATTCACCCCTCCACTTT
22 TRBJ2-1 NA TRBD2 TRBV7-6 CASSKGTDTGTSGGANYNEQFF TGTGCCAGCAGCAAGGGAACGGATACCGGGACTAGCGGGGGGGCGAACTACAATGAGCAGTTCTTC
13 TRBJ2-7 NA NA TRBV18 CASSPAAAYEQYF TGTGCCAGCTCACCAGCGGCGGCTTACGAGCAGTACTTC
15 TRBJ1-2 once TRBD1 TRBV9 CASSPGMTGDRGYTF TGTGCCAGCAGCCCTGGTATGACAGGGGATCGTGGCTACACCTTC
13 TRBJ2-5 NA NA TRBV20-1 CSASGDPRETQYF TGCAGTGCTAGTGGGGACCCCCGAGAGACCCAGTACTTC
14 TRBJ2-5 NA TRBD2 TRBV5-4 CASSAMTSGETQYF TGTGCCAGCAGCGCGATGACTAGCGGAGAGACCCAGTACTTC
15 TRBJ2-1 NA NA TRBV6-5 CASSYRASGGGEQFF TGTGCCAGCAGTTACCGGGCTAGCGGAGGGGGTGAGCAGTTCTTC
14 TRBJ1-1 few NA TRBV27 CASSFDGSNTEAFF TGTGCCAGCAGTTTTGACGGTTCGAATACTGAAGCTTTCTTT
11 TRBJ2-7 NA NA TRBV6-5 CASSWDGEQYF TGTGCCAGCAGCTGGGATGGCGAGCAGTACTTC
13 TRBJ1-2 NA NA TRBV30 CAWSVQGIYGYTF TGTGCCTGGAGTGTACAGGGCATCTATGGCTACACCTTC
16 TRBJ1-1 NA TRBD1 TRBV18 CASSGQGVGANTEAFF TGTGCCAGCTCAGGTCAGGGGGTAGGTGCGAACACTGAAGCTTTCTTT
18 TRBJ1-2 NA NA TRBV6-2/TRBV6-3 CASSYSIRNSQDKDGYTF TGTGCCAGCAGTTACTCGATTCGTAACTCTCAGGATAAGGACGGCTACACCTTC
15 TRBJ2-5 NA TRBD1 TRBV11-3 CASSLGTGGEETQYF TGTGCCAGCAGCTTAGGGACAGGTGGGGAAGAGACCCAGTACTTC
12 TRBJ1-2 NA NA TRBV12-3/TRBV12-4 CASIRLTYGYTF TGTGCCAGCATACGACTGACGTATGGCTACACCTTC
14 TRBJ1-3 NA NA TRBV18 CASSLQEIGNTIYF TGTGCCAGCTCACTTCAGGAGATTGGAAACACCATATATTTT